This T cell receptor (beta chain) was documented in a study of blood T cell repertoires in COVID-19. At the level of the study: The United States, Italy and Spain supplied acute and convalescent COVID-19 samples. T cells, B-cell-depleted T cells, or PBMCs provided the cDNA or gDNA that served as material.

Germline assignment: CDR1 LNHDA and CDR2 SQIVND (reference sequence). The CDR3 length is 13 residues. Between the trimmed V and J ends, which lost 0 bases and 8 bases, there was a span of 10 bases. The protocol was immunoSEQ multiplex PCR, while the TCRdb copy is restricted to in-frame clones and leaves out a portion. This table has about 180,000 clones, around 83% appearing once. Material for sequencing was peripheral blood. The sequence was collected from a woman aged 25-40 years with active or convalescent COVID-19. J is TRBJ1-2 and V is TRBV19; D remains unclear. In nucleotides, the CDR3 is TGTGCCAGTAGTATAGACGGGAGAGGAGGCTACACCTTC. It translates to CASSIDGRGGYTF.